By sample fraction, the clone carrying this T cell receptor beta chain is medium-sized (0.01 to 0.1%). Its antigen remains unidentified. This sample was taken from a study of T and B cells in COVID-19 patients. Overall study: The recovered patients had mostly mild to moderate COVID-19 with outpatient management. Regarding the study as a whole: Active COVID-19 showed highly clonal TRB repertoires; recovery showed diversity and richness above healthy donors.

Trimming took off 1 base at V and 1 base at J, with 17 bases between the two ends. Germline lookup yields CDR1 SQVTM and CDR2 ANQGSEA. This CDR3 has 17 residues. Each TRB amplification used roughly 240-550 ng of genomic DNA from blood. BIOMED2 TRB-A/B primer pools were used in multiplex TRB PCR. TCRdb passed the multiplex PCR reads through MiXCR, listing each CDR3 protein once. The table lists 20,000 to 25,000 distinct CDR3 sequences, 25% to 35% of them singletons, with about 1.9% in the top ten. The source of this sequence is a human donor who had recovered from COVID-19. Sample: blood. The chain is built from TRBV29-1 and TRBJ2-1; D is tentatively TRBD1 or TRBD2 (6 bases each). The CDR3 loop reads CSVEAPRGGSSYNEQFF. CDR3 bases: TGCAGCGTTGAAGCCCCCCGAGGGGGGTCGTCCTACAATGAGCAGTTCTTC.